This T cell receptor (beta chain) is from a study of OX40 agonist ivuxolimab in advanced cancers. Study information: Age averaged about 62 years (range about 23 to 80), and about 86% were male.

Exclusion applied to patients with autoimmune disease history or systemic immunosuppression. Study observations and caveats: CD4+ and CD8+ blood T cells expanded clonally by week 6 at 0.1 to 3.0 mg/kg. The study found that CD8+ T cells averaged more expanded clones than CD4+.

Sequenced by immunoSEQ multiplex PCR; TCRdb stores in-frame clones only, minus some. The sample includes approximately 60,000 clones, around three quarters of them seen just once. Turning to this clone: Its antigen remains unidentified.

Germline CDR1 and CDR2: SSHAT and FNYEAQ (reference sequence). V gave up 2 bases and J gave up 5 bases, with 10 bases separating them. This CDR3 spans 14 amino acids. The chain combines TRBV7-7 with TRBJ2-1; D is possibly TRBD1 (5 bases). This TCR was recovered from an adult with an advanced solid tumor such as melanoma, head and neck, liver or kidney cancer. The specimen was CD4+ or CD8+ T cells sorted from blood, collected in a trial of the OX40 agonist ivuxolimab. CDR3 sequence (DNA): TGTGCCAGCAGCTTATTACAGGACCACAATGAGCAGTTCTTC. This translates into CASSLLQDHNEQFF.